A single sample is the source of the 10 T cell receptor beta chains below, sequenced in a study of response to subunit inactivated influenza vaccine. One entry per CDR3 protein, called by TCRdb with MiXCR from the RT-PCR reads. The sample contains around 850,000 distinct CDR3 sequences, approximately 17% of which appear only once. Sequences were derived from PBMCs from blood, sampled more than 4 days after vaccination. The receptors stem from a man aged 45-65 years who received an inactivated influenza vaccine.

The V gene is TRBV5-1, the J gene TRBJ2-5; TRBD1 might be the D (6 bases). The CDR3 is 16 residues long. The germline V gene encodes CDR1 SGHRS and CDR2 YFSETQ. Trimming removed 4 bases from V and 2 bases from J, with 18 bases in between. The CDR3 loop is CASSAGTLRGQETQYF. CDR3 DNA: TGCGCCAGCAGCGCCGGGACACTTCGAGGGCAAGAGACCCAGTACTTC. The variable domain in full, with the rest retrieved from reference TRBV5-1 and TRBJ2-5, is KAGVTQTPRYLIKTRGQQVTLSCSPISGHRSVSWYQQTPGQGLQFLFEYFSETQRNKGNFPGRFSGRQFSNSRSEMNVSTLELGDSALYLCASSAGTLRGQETQYFGPGTRLLVL.

The table lists this clonotype with a few counts. This chain joins TRBV5-1 and TRBJ1-1, with a possible D match to TRBD1 (5 bases). Trimming stripped 0 bases from V and 1 base from J, with 10 bases between. This CDR3 is built from 15 residues. Germline V gene data show CDR1 as SGHRS and CDR2 as YFSETQ. The chain's CDR3 is CASSLDRPTNTEAFF. Here the CDR3 DNA reads TGCGCCAGCAGCTTGGACAGGCCAACGAACACTGAAGCTTTCTTT.

This clonotype was seen more than once but under ten times. The rearrangement joins TRBV12-3 or TRBV12-4 to TRBJ2-7; possible D gene TRBD2, 7 bases. This CDR3 is built from 12 residues. V lost 6 bases to trimming and J lost 6 bases, with 12 bases between them. The CDR3 reads CASRFAGAEQYF. CDR3 nucleotide sequence: TGTGCCAGCAGGTTTGCGGGGGCCGAGCAGTACTTC.

The rearrangement joins TRBV29-1 to TRBJ1-1; 7 positions agree with TRBD1. Germline V gene sequence: CDR1 SQVTM, CDR2 ANQGSEA. Trimming removed 4 bases from V and 5 bases from J; junction bases left unmatched: 7. This CDR3 comprises 13 residues. The chain's CDR3 is CSVGVTGRTEAFF. The CDR3 coding sequence is TGCAGCGTTGGCGTGACAGGGAGGACTGAAGCTTTCTTT.

This clonotype turned up a few times. The chain combines TRBV11-2 with TRBJ2-5; tentatively, D is TRBD2 (6 bases). Per germline, CDR1 SGHAT and CDR2 FQNNGV. The CDR3 is made up of 15 amino acids. V lost 3 bases to trimming and J lost 1 base, with 12 bases between them. The CDR3 loop reads CASSLTGEPQETQYF. Here the CDR3 DNA reads TGTGCCAGCAGCTTGACGGGGGAGCCCCAAGAGACCCAGTACTTC.

Written as DNA, the CDR3 is TGTGCCACCAGTGATTCCCAGGGAAAGATAAACAATGAGCAGTTCTTC. Translating gives CATSDSQGKINNEQFF. The rearrangement uses TRBV24-1 and TRBJ2-1, with a tentative D call TRBD1 (5 bases). The CDR3 contains 16 residues. Per the germline V gene, CDR1 is KGHDR and CDR2 is SFDVKD. Trimming took off 2 bases at V and 5 bases at J, with 15 bases between the two ends.

The chain joins TRBV11-2 to TRBJ1-1; D gene ambiguous. Germline V gene data show CDR1 as SGHAT and CDR2 as FQNNGV. The CDR3 is made up of 15 amino acids. V gave up 5 bases and J gave up 0 bases, with 13 bases separating them. As DNA, the CDR3 is TGTGCCAGCAGCCCTCGGGAGCTAATGAACACTGAAGCTTTCTTT. Translated: CASSPRELMNTEAFF.

This clonotype was observed once. J is TRBJ2-6 and V is TRBV2; D might be TRBD1 (6 bases). Germline lookup yields CDR1 SNHLY and CDR2 FYNNEI. V was shortened by 9 bases and J by 2 bases, with 17 bases between the two germline ends. The CDR3 spans 16 residues. The CDR3 DNA reads TGTGCCAGTTTCTGGGGGCTGGGGGCTGGGGCCAACGTCCTGACTTTC. It translates to CASFWGLGAGANVLTF.

There are many counts of this clonotype. The chain couples TRBV28 to TRBJ2-3; TRBD2 might be the D (6 bases). Looked up from germline, CDR1 is MDHEN and CDR2 is SYDVKM. V lost 1 base to trimming and J lost 0 bases, with 8 bases between them. The CDR3 extends over 15 amino acids. CDR3 in DNA: TGTGCCAGCAGTTTATCCGGGAGTAGCACAGATACGCAGTATTTT. Its protein product is CASSLSGSSTDTQYF.

This clonotype was seen many times. The V and J genes are TRBV20-1 and TRBJ2-7; no firm D call. The length of the CDR3 is 13 residues. Germline CDR1 DFQATT, CDR2 SNEGSKA (reference sequence). V lost 3 bases and J lost 3, with 12 bases in between. CDR3 sequence reads: CSARNRAGYEQYF. The CDR3 coding sequence is TGCAGTGCTAGGAACCGGGCTGGCTACGAGCAGTACTTC.